The 13 T cell receptor beta chains below all came from one sample that was sequenced in a study of blood T cell repertoires in COVID-19. Using immunoSEQ multiplex PCR, the repertoire was profiled, and TCRdb retains in-frame clones only, with some absent. The sample yields over 150,000 clones, approximately 79% seen once. Sequences were obtained from peripheral blood. These receptors all stem from a woman aged 50 to 65 with acute or convalescent COVID-19.

This chain links TRBV18 with TRBJ2-1, with 7 positions matching TRBD1. The CDR3 length is 17 residues. Trimming at V came to 2 bases and at J to 3 bases, leaving 10 bases not matched to a gene. Germline V gene lookup returns CDR1 KGHSH and CDR2 LQKENI. This CDR3 is CASSPFPPGQLYNEQFF. The CDR3 bases are TGTGCCAGCTCACCATTTCCTCCGGGACAGCTCTACAATGAGCAGTTCTTC.

CDR3 coding DNA: TGTGCCAGCAGCTGGGGCAGCTTGAGCTCTGGGGCCAACGTCCTGACTTTC. This sequence encodes CASSWGSLSSGANVLTF. The V and J genes are TRBV5-6 and TRBJ2-6; TRBD1 might be the D (5 bases). The V gene's germline CDR1 is SGHDT and CDR2 YYEEEE. Trimming pared 3 bases from V and 0 bases from J, leaving 13 bases between. This CDR3 spans 17 amino acids.

The rearrangement uses TRBV27 and TRBJ1-1; D may be TRBD1 (6 bases). Germline CDR1 reads MNHEY; CDR2 reads SMNVEV (reference sequence). The CDR3 is 14 amino acids. V was trimmed by 6 bases and J by 5 bases, leaving 16 bases between them. The CDR3 DNA follows: TGTGCCAGCAGGCTCGCCGGGGGGCCGACTGAAGCTTTCTTT. This codes for CASRLAGGPTEAFF.

The V and J genes are TRBV29-1 and TRBJ2-3, with 7 bases aligning to TRBD2. Germline CDR1 and CDR2: SQVTM and ANQGSEA. The CDR3 covers 15 residues. V was pared by 2 bases and J by 6 bases, with 11 bases of the junction left unmatched. CDR3 residues: CSVEKRLAVSDTQYF. The CDR3 DNA is TGCAGCGTTGAAAAGCGTCTAGCGGTTTCCGATACGCAGTATTTT.

The chain joins TRBV4-1 to TRBJ2-1; D ambiguous. The V end lost 5 bases, the J end lost 7 bases, and 12 bases lay between the germline ends. The CDR3 is made up of 13 amino acids. Germline assignment: CDR1 MGHRA and CDR2 YSYEKL. In DNA form, the CDR3 reads TGCGCCAGCAGCTTTACTACGTGGAATGAGCAGTTCTTC. It is translated as CASSFTTWNEQFF.

The chain uses TRBV24-1 and TRBJ2-5, with TRBD2 as a possible D gene (6 bases). V lost 7 bases and J lost 5, with 16 bases in between. This CDR3 is built from 14 residues. Per the germline V gene, CDR1 is KGHDR and CDR2 is SFDVKD. The chain's CDR3 is CATRGRIGSETQYF. The CDR3 nucleotides read TGTGCCACCAGGGGGAGGATAGGAAGCGAGACCCAGTACTTC.

V gene TRBV28 combines with J gene TRBJ1-1, with no clear D. Germline V lookup: CDR1 MDHEN, CDR2 SYDVKM. Trimming took off 6 bases at V and 4 bases at J, with 24 bases between the two ends. CDR3 length equals 17 residues. CDR3 nucleotides: TGTGCCAGCAGCCCTCGGGCGGGAAGCGTCTCGACCACTGAAGCTTTCTTT. It translates to CASSPRAGSVSTTEAFF.

This chain connects TRBV2 to TRBJ2-1; weak D call: TRBD1 (5 bases). The CDR3 is 14 residues long. Deletions cut 3 bases from V and 4 bases from J, with 10 bases between. The V gene's germline CDR1 is SNHLY and CDR2 FYNNEI. The CDR3 spells CASSDGARYNEQFF. The CDR3, as DNA: TGTGCCAGCAGTGATGGGGCTAGGTACAATGAGCAGTTCTTC.

The V call is TRBV18, the J call TRBJ2-7; 8 bases fit TRBD1. The V gene end was trimmed by 3 bases and the J gene end by 0 bases; junction bases not matched to a gene: 7. The CDR3 has 16 amino acids. Germline CDR1 KGHSH, CDR2 LQKENI. Written as DNA, the CDR3 is TGTGCCAGCTCACCGACCGGGACAGGCTTCTCCTACGAGCAGTACTTC. Its translation is CASSPTGTGFSYEQYF.

This clone was seen just once. The chain is built from TRBV18 and TRBJ1-5; the D gene is possibly TRBD1 (5 bases). CDR3 size: 13 residues. Trimming removed 3 bases at V and 5 bases at J, with 8 bases between. Germline V lookup: CDR1 KGHSH, CDR2 LQKENI. The CDR3: CASSPTVDQPQHF. DNA of the CDR3: TGTGCCAGCTCACCGACAGTAGATCAGCCCCAGCATTTT.

The V and J genes are TRBV7-2 and TRBJ1-1; D might be TRBD1 (6 bases). The ends were cut back, 5 bases at V and 4 bases at J, with 14 bases in the middle. The CDR3 extends over 14 amino acids. The germline V gene has CDR1 SGHTA and CDR2 FQGNSA. The CDR3 loop is CASSPRRGGTEAFF. The CDR3, as DNA: TGTGCCAGCAGCCCTAGGAGGGGGGGCACTGAAGCTTTCTTT.

The chain employs TRBV7-6 and TRBJ1-1; D is ambiguous. The CDR3 spans 15 residues. With 3 bases removed from V and 1 base from J, the gap between germline ends came to 12 bases. From germline, CDR1 is SGHVS and CDR2 FNYEAQ. The CDR3 coding sequence is TGTGCCAGCAGCTTGGGAGGAGGACCGAACACTGAAGCTTTCTTT. Translated: CASSLGGGPNTEAFF.

The CDR3 loop reads CAWHRGRTEAFF. The CDR3 DNA is TGTGCCTGGCACAGGGGAAGAACTGAAGCTTTCTTT. The V call is TRBV30, the J call TRBJ1-1, with 7 bases matching TRBD1. The CDR3 consists of 12 residues. CDR1 is GTSNPN and CDR2 is SVGIG in the germline V gene (reference sequence). V lost 5 bases, J lost 5 bases, and 5 bases stayed unmatched.